The 7 T cell receptor beta chains below were found in one sample sequenced in a study of T cell responses to AZD1222 COVID-19 vaccine. TCRdb's table, derived via immunoSEQ multiplex PCR, lists solely in-frame clones and lacks some. The sample has 95,000 to 150,000 clones, roughly 87% seen once. Sequencing was performed on peripheral blood, taken on day 0 of AZD1222 vaccination. Receptors originate from an adult in good health.

This clone was detected only once. The chain joins TRBV14 to TRBJ2-7; tentatively, D is TRBD1 (5 bases). Per germline, CDR1 SGHDN and CDR2 FVKESK. Trimming left V 4 bases short and J 0 bases short, with 10 bases between. The CDR3 is 14 amino acids. Here the CDR3 reads CASSPQRGSYEQYF. The CDR3 bases are TGTGCCAGCAGCCCGCAAAGGGGCTCCTACGAGCAGTACTTC.

The chain uses TRBV6-5 and TRBJ1-1, with D unclear. This CDR3 has 12 amino acids. CDR1 and CDR2 from the germline V gene are MNHEY and SVGAGI. Trimming pared 0 bases from V and 1 base from J, leaving 0 bases between. The CDR3 loop is CASSYSNTEAFF. CDR3 in DNA: TGTGCCAGCAGTTACTCGAACACTGAAGCTTTCTTT.

The chain is built from TRBV5-6 and TRBJ2-7, with D maybe TRBD1 (5 bases). CDR3 size: 14 residues. Per germline, CDR1 SGHDT and CDR2 YYEEEE. V was cut by 0 bases and J by 4 bases, with 11 bases left in between. CDR3 bases: TGTGCCAGCAGCTTGGGGGGCGCAGCATACGAGCAGTACTTC. Amino acids: CASSLGGAAYEQYF.

The genes are TRBV13 and TRBJ2-7; TRBD1 matches 8 bases. Germline-derived CDR1 and CDR2 are PRHDT and FYEKMQ (reference sequence). The CDR3 has 13 amino acids. V lost 9 bases and J lost 2; bases outside the gene matches: 6. CDR3 DNA sequence: TGTGCCAGTGCGGACAGGGTGGCCTACGAGCAGTACTTC. Translating it yields CASADRVAYEQYF.

V and J are TRBV29-1 and TRBJ1-2, with a tentative D call TRBD1 (5 bases). Trimming stripped 4 bases from V and 2 bases from J, with 5 bases between. The CDR3 is made up of 11 amino acids. Germline values: CDR1 SQVTM, CDR2 ANQGSEA. Here the CDR3 reads CSVAGNYGYTF. The CDR3 bases are TGCAGCGTTGCAGGGAACTATGGCTACACCTTC.

The rearrangement uses TRBV5-1 and TRBJ2-7; D remains unclear. Germline loops: CDR1 SGHRS, CDR2 YFSETQ. The CDR3 extends over 15 amino acids. V lost 0 bases and J lost 0, with 10 bases in between. The CDR3 sequence: CASSLAVQSSYEQYF. In nucleotides, the CDR3 is TGCGCCAGCAGCTTGGCCGTCCAAAGCTCCTACGAGCAGTACTTC.

The chain links TRBV29-1 to TRBJ1-5; D call uncertain. Trimming removed 4 bases from V and 4 bases from J, with 8 bases in between. The CDR3 consists of 12 residues. Germline V CDR1 and CDR2: SQVTM, ANQGSEA. CDR3 loop: CSVGFSNQPQHF. The CDR3 nucleotides are TGCAGCGTTGGTTTCTCAAATCAGCCCCAGCATTTT.